This TCR beta chain was identified in a study of blood T cell repertoires in COVID-19. Study-wide context: T cells, B-cell-depleted T cells, or PBMCs supplied cDNA or gDNA.

The assay was immunoSEQ multiplex PCR, and TCRdb's table has in-frame clones only and misses some. The data show hundreds of thousands of clones, around 89% seen once. Recruitment covered about two dozen US areas and drew participants whose ages spanned about 18 to 90 years. Participant-reported clinical history was the basis for cohort assignment. Recovery among Cohort 3 donors was established by two negative PCRs, clearance, or symptom resolution. CDR3 length: 16 amino acids. CDR1 is LGHDT, CDR2 YNNKEL, per germline (reference sequence). Trimming cost V 1 base and J 2 bases, with 11 bases left between them.

The sample consisted of PBMCs or T cells enriched from blood (not recorded which). This chain joins TRBV3-1 (or the pseudogene TRBV3-2) and TRBJ2-2; TRBD2 is a possible D gene (6 bases). This clonotype was obtained from a young man who had recovered from COVID-19. CDR3 region: CASSQAGVINTGELFF. The CDR3 DNA reads TGTGCCAGCAGCCAAGCGGGGGTGATCAACACCGGGGAGCTGTTTTTT.